The present T cell receptor beta chain was sequenced within a study of blood T cell repertoires in COVID-19. Study-level background: The United States, Italy and Spain provided the acute and convalescent COVID-19 samples. PBMCs, B-cell-depleted T cells, or T cells provided the cDNA or gDNA that made up the material.

As processed by the authors: The authors estimated nucleated cell counts from reference gene primer amplification. This table comes from immunoSEQ multiplex PCR, and its TCRdb copy is limited to in-frame clones, with some not included. The DNA gave D and trimming, while V, J and clone size come from that table. The sample lists approximately 99,000 clones, more than 65% occurring once. The TCR comes from a woman of 80 years or more with active or convalescent COVID-19. Sample: peripheral blood.

Here the CDR3 reads CASARGLAREQYF. In DNA form, the CDR3 reads TGTGCCAGCGCCAGGGGACTAGCGAGGGAGCAGTACTTC. The V gene is TRBV28, the J gene TRBJ2-7, with 10 bases fitting TRBD2. The V gene's germline CDR1 is MDHEN and CDR2 SYDVKM. The J segment lost 7 bases and the V segment lost 8 bases, leaving 8 bases of the junction unmatched. CDR3 length equals 13 residues. Filled out from reference TRBV28 and TRBJ2-7, the complete variable domain reads DVKVTQSSRYLVKRTGEKVFLECVQDMDHENMFWYRQDPGLGLRLIYFSYDVKMKEKGDIPEGYSVSREKKERFSLILESASTNQTSMYLCASARGLAREQYFGPGTRLTVT.